One and the same sample provided the 24 T cell receptor beta chains below, sequenced in a study of CD8 T cells in ankylosing spondylitis. TCRdb itself ran the 5' RACE reads through MiXCR, one entry per CDR3 protein. The sample holds 300,000 to 400,000 distinct CDR3 sequences, approximately 22% seen once. Sample: blood, either unsorted or a sorted T cell fraction (not recorded which). The receptors derive from a male donor with ankylosing spondylitis or in good health (not recorded which).

The chain links TRBV12-3 or TRBV12-4 to TRBJ2-5; 8 bases align to TRBD1. The CDR3 consists of 15 residues. The V gene end was trimmed by 3 bases and the J gene end by 5 bases; junction bases not matched to a gene: 8. CDR3 in amino acids: CASSLTGVLGETQYF. In DNA form, the CDR3 reads TGTGCCAGCAGTTTGACAGGGGTCCTCGGGGAGACCCAGTACTTC.

J is TRBJ2-7 and V is TRBV3-1; possible D gene TRBD1, 5 bases. Trimming took off 0 bases at V and 5 bases at J, with 11 bases between the two ends. The CDR3 has 14 residues. CDR1 LGHDT and CDR2 YNNKEL come from the germline V gene (reference sequence). The CDR3 sequence is CASSQENPGNEQYF. The CDR3 nucleotides are TGTGCCAGCAGCCAAGAAAATCCAGGGAACGAGCAGTACTTC.

CDR3 region: CATSEAPGLAGQETQYF. The CDR3 DNA follows: TGTGCCACCAGTGAGGCACCGGGACTAGCGGGGCAAGAGACCCAGTACTTC. V and J are TRBV24-1 and TRBJ2-5; TRBD2 matches 13 bases. CDR1 is KGHDR, CDR2 SFDVKD, per germline. The CDR3 is 17 residues long. The junction had 6 bases not matched to a gene; V was cut back by 4 bases and J by 2 bases.

This clonotype was seen a few times. The chain combines TRBV5-1 with TRBJ2-3; D unclear. In germline, CDR1 is SGHRS, CDR2 YFSETQ. The CDR3 totals 14 residues. The V gene lost 2 bases and the J gene lost 0 bases, with 7 bases spanning the gap. The CDR3 bases are TGCGCCAGCAGCTTCCAAACTAGCACAGATACGCAGTATTTT. It codes for CASSFQTSTDTQYF.

The V and J genes are TRBV9 and TRBJ2-3; D is unresolved. The germline gives CDR1 SGDLS, CDR2 YYNGEE. V was trimmed by 0 bases and J by 0 bases, leaving 8 bases between them. The CDR3 consists of 15 residues. CDR3 DNA sequence: TGTGCCAGCAGCGTAGCAGCGATTAGCACAGATACGCAGTATTTT. Protein: CASSVAAISTDTQYF.

This chain joins TRBV12-3 or TRBV12-4 and TRBJ2-2; D is perhaps TRBD1 or TRBD2 (5 bases each). Trimming removed 6 bases at V and 4 bases at J, with 21 bases between. This CDR3 has 17 amino acids. CDR3 amino acids: CASRGTRGQKGTGELFF. The CDR3 DNA sequence: TGTGCCAGCAGGGGGACCCGGGGTCAGAAAGGCACCGGGGAGCTGTTTTTT.

In this sample, this clonotype turned up a few times. The germline gene is not matched at one end of the junction; a read error may be the cause. The V and J genes are TRBV7-9 and TRBJ2-3, with a weak D call TRBD2 (5 bases). Germline CDR1 and CDR2: SEHNR and FQNEAQ (reference sequence). The CDR3 consists of 13 residues. CDR3 loop: CASSLARADSLFF. In DNA form, the CDR3 reads TGTGCCAGCAGCTTAGCGAGGGCGGACTCCCTATTTTTT.

The gene calls are TRBV4-1 and TRBJ2-7, with 7 bases that match TRBD1. Germline loops: CDR1 MGHRA, CDR2 YSYEKL. The junction had 12 bases not matched to a gene; V was cut back by 2 bases and J by 5 bases. This CDR3 has 16 amino acids. The CDR3 coding sequence is TGCGCCAGCAGCCAACTGAAGGGGGCGCTTCCCAACGAGCAGTACTTC. It translates to CASSQLKGALPNEQYF.

At least ten counts were recorded for this clonotype. The gene calls are TRBV12-3 or TRBV12-4 and TRBJ2-6; D may be TRBD1 or TRBD2 (5 bases each). The CDR3 is 17 amino acids. The V and J ends lost 1 base and 2 bases respectively, with 12 bases between them. CDR3: CASSLGRGATGANVLTF. CDR3 bases: TGTGCCAGCAGTTTAGGAAGGGGAGCAACTGGGGCCAACGTCCTGACTTTC.

J is TRBJ2-3 and V is TRBV20-1; D gene ambiguous. Germline V lookup: CDR1 DFQATT, CDR2 SNEGSKA (reference sequence). Trimming took off 6 bases at V and 7 bases at J, with 20 bases between the two ends. This CDR3 has 14 amino acids. Here the CDR3 reads CSAAGEPPRYTQYF. In DNA form, the CDR3 reads TGCAGTGCGGCCGGTGAACCCCCACGATATACGCAGTATTTT.

This clonotype was seen a handful of times. J is TRBJ2-1 and V is TRBV25-1; no definite D call. The CDR3 contains 13 residues. The germline V gene has CDR1 MGHDK and CDR2 SYGVNS. The ends were cut back, 3 bases at V and 9 bases at J, with 12 bases in the middle. The CDR3 region is CASSDGPSPEQFF. CDR3 bases: TGTGCCAGCAGTGACGGCCCCTCCCCTGAGCAGTTCTTC.

This clonotype was picked up a small number of times. V and J are TRBV20-1 and TRBJ2-5; TRBD2 agrees at 14 bases. Germline V gene sequence: CDR1 DFQATT, CDR2 SNEGSKA (reference sequence). Unmatched junction bases numbered 4, after V lost 1 base and J lost 0 bases. CDR3 length: 17 residues. The CDR3 loop is CSARGWTSGGYQETQYF. The CDR3 nucleotides are TGCAGTGCTAGAGGTTGGACTAGCGGGGGGTACCAAGAGACCCAGTACTTC.

This clonotype was seen a handful of times. V gene TRBV20-1 combines with J gene TRBJ1-1; D is undetermined. This CDR3 has 15 residues. The germline gives CDR1 DFQATT, CDR2 SNEGSKA (reference sequence). Trimming pared 1 base from V and 1 base from J, leaving 13 bases between. CDR3 amino acids: CSARAMAAENTEAFF. The CDR3 nucleotides are TGCAGTGCTAGAGCTATGGCGGCAGAGAACACTGAAGCTTTCTTT.

This clonotype was observed a few times. V gene TRBV28 combines with J gene TRBJ2-7; possible D gene TRBD1, 5 bases. CDR1 is MDHEN, CDR2 SYDVKM, per germline. Trimming took off 8 bases at V and 4 bases at J, with 12 bases between the two ends. The CDR3 has 12 residues. For the CDR3, the DNA is TGTGCCAGCGGGTTTAGGGGATACGAGCAGTACTTC. Its protein product is CASGFRGYEQYF.

To note about this clonotype: This may stem from a read error, because a much larger clone lies one nucleotide away. The chain carries TRBV2 and TRBJ2-1; D is unclear. Trimming pared 4 bases from V and 7 bases from J, leaving 2 bases between. The CDR3 has 10 residues. CDR1 is SNHLY, CDR2 FYNNEI, per germline. The CDR3 loop is CASSVNEQFF. As DNA, the CDR3 is TGTGCCAGCAGTGTGAATGAGCAGTTCTTC. The full variable domain, with the rest looked up from reference TRBV2 and TRBJ2-1, is EPEVTQTPSHQVTQMGQEVILRCVPISNHLYFYWYRQILGQKVEFLVSFYNNEISEKSEIFDDQFSVERPDGSNFTLKIRSTKLEDSAMYFCASSVNEQFFGPGTRLTVL.

The chain combines TRBV2 with TRBJ2-7, with D possibly being TRBD2 (5 bases). Germline lookup yields CDR1 SNHLY and CDR2 FYNNEI. V was pared by 3 bases and J by 4 bases, with 10 bases between. CDR3 size: 13 residues. In DNA, the CDR3 is TGTGCCAGCAGTGATCGAGGGTTGTACGAGCAGTACTTC. This encodes CASSDRGLYEQYF. Filled out from reference TRBV2 and TRBJ2-7, the complete variable domain reads EPEVTQTPSHQVTQMGQEVILRCVPISNHLYFYWYRQILGQKVEFLVSFYNNEISEKSEIFDDQFSVERPDGSNFTLKIRSTKLEDSAMYFCASSDRGLYEQYFGPGTRLTVT.

This clonotype was seen only a few times. CDR3 residues: CASSLGTDSYNEQFF. The CDR3 DNA reads as TGTGCCAGCTCACTGGGGACGGACTCCTACAATGAGCAGTTCTTC. The chain links TRBV18 to TRBJ2-1; D may correspond to TRBD1 or TRBD2 (5 bases each). The CDR3 consists of 15 residues. V gave up 4 bases and J gave up 0 bases, with 10 bases separating them. In germline, CDR1 is KGHSH, CDR2 LQKENI.

V and J are TRBV28 and TRBJ2-1; TRBD2 aligns across 7 bases. From germline, CDR1 is MDHEN and CDR2 SYDVKM. After removal of 6 bases from V and 4 bases from J, the junction contained 9 bases not matched to a gene. This CDR3 is built from 15 residues. CDR3 sequence (DNA): TGTGCCAGCAGCCCTAGCGGAAAAGATTACAATGAGCAGTTCTTC. Its translation: CASSPSGKDYNEQFF.

This chain links TRBV7-9 with TRBJ1-1; no reliable D call. Germline lookup yields CDR1 SEHNR and CDR2 FQNEAQ (reference sequence). The CDR3 has 15 residues. V was shortened by 5 bases and J by 7 bases, with 20 bases between the two germline ends. The CDR3 sequence: CASSTGEGGSNEAFF. CDR3 nucleotide sequence: TGTGCCAGCAGCACCGGGGAGGGCGGGTCGAATGAAGCTTTCTTT.

This clonotype was counted a few times. This sequence joins TRBV4-1 and TRBJ2-3; 11 bases match TRBD2. The trim removed 2 bases at V and 4 bases at J, leaving 11 bases unmatched. Germline V gene lookup returns CDR1 MGHRA and CDR2 YSYEKL. There are 18 residues in the CDR3. In DNA form, the CDR3 reads TGCGCCAGCAGCCAATGGGACCTGACTAGCGGGGCTGCAGATACGCAGTATTTT. It encodes CASSQWDLTSGAADTQYF.

This clonotype was observed a few times. V gene TRBV12-3 or TRBV12-4 combines with J gene TRBJ1-4; D remains ambiguous. Trimming removed 3 bases from V and 8 bases from J, with 4 bases in between. The length of the CDR3 is 11 residues. The CDR3 sequence: CASSLSEKLFF. In nucleotides, the CDR3 is TGTGCCAGCAGTTTGAGCGAAAAACTGTTTTTT.

The chain joins TRBV12-3 or TRBV12-4 to TRBJ2-5; 9 positions agree with TRBD2. This CDR3 is built from 15 residues. The J segment lost 2 bases and the V segment lost 5 bases, leaving 6 bases of the junction unmatched. CDR3 residues: CASSPAGGGQETQYF. The DNA of the CDR3 is TGTGCCAGCAGTCCAGCGGGGGGCGGGCAAGAGACCCAGTACTTC.

V usage is TRBV7-2 and J usage is TRBJ2-2, with a weak D call TRBD1 (6 bases). The CDR3 totals 15 residues. Trimming left V 5 bases short and J 0 bases short, with 10 bases between. From germline, CDR1 is SGHTA and CDR2 FQGNSA. The CDR3 region is CASSRDRSNTGELFF. The CDR3 DNA follows: TGTGCCAGCAGCCGTGACAGGTCGAACACCGGGGAGCTGTTTTTT.

This clonotype was recorded a few times. The V and J genes are TRBV6-1 and TRBJ2-7; 10 bases fit TRBD1. The J segment lost 4 bases and the V segment lost 8 bases, leaving 11 bases of the junction unmatched. This CDR3 is 15 amino acids long. Germline V gives CDR1 MNHNS, CDR2 SASEGT. This chain's CDR3 is CASRQRGQGKYEQYF. The CDR3, as DNA: TGTGCCAGCCGACAGCGGGGACAGGGGAAATACGAGCAGTACTTC.